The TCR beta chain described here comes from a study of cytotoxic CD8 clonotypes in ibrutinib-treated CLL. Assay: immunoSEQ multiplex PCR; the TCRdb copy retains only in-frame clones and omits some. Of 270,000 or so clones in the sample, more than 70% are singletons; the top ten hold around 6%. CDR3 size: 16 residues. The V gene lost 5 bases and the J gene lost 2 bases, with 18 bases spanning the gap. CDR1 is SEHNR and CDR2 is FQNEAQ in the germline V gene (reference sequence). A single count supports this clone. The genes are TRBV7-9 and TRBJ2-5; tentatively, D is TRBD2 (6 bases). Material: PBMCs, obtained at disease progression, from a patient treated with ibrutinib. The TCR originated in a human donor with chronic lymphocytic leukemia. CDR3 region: CASSPSRVGGQETQYF. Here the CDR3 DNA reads TGTGCCAGCAGCCCCTCACGTGTTGGGGGGCAAGAGACCCAGTACTTC.